Here is one TCR beta chain with its context. Its target is not known. Sequenced by immunoSEQ multiplex PCR; TCRdb stores in-frame clones only, minus some. This sample has more than 55,000 clones, with around 90% found just once. The sample originates from a study of cytomegalovirus exposure and HLA in healthy donors. The study's findings and limits: Confirmation was obtained in vitro that a few CMV-associated chains are specific for CMV antigens. Investigators reported fewer than 200 TCR beta chains as tied to cytomegalovirus. A subsequent analysis found that TCR clusters from the first cohort also tended to co-occur in the roughly 120 validation repertoires, with roughly 95% of cluster scores above 0.

Per germline, CDR1 KGHSH and CDR2 LQKENI. V lost 2 bases, J lost 4 bases, and 5 bases stayed unmatched. The CDR3 runs 15 residues. This receptor was identified in a young woman in good health and CMV-seronegative. The rearrangement uses TRBV18 and TRBJ1-5; 7 nucleotides align to TRBD1. The sequenced sample consisted of PBMCs. Here the CDR3 DNA reads TGTGCCAGCTCACCATCAAGACAGGGAAATCAGCCCCAGCATTTT. Translating gives CASSPSRQGNQPQHF.